Detailed here is one T cell receptor (beta chain). Its antigen is undetermined. This entry belongs to a study of PD-L1 blockade in urothelial cancer. Study background: There were a median of about 150,000 T cells in blood samples. Overall study findings and caveats: Better survival was forecast by a pretreatment blood TCR clonality below the median.

Profiling relied on immunoSEQ multiplex PCR, and the TCRdb table lists in-frame clones only, not all of them. Of some 44,000 clones in the sample, 80% are singletons; the top ten hold about 16%. CDR3 length equals 17 residues. Per the germline V gene, CDR1 is SGHRS and CDR2 is YFSETQ. V was pared by 2 bases and J by 5 bases, with 12 bases of the junction left unmatched. As for time point: pretreatment peripheral blood. The clonotype comes from a man in his 60s with urothelial cancer. The specimen was PBMCs, collected around atezolizumab (anti-PD-L1) treatment. V gene TRBV5-1 combines with J gene TRBJ2-5, with 10 bases that match TRBD2. Written as DNA, the CDR3 is TGCGCCAGCAGCTTCATGTCTAGCGGGGGCCGGGGGGAGACCCAGTACTTC. This translates into CASSFMSSGGRGETQYF.